This T cell receptor (beta chain) was sequenced in a study of T cell changes during pregnancy in multiple sclerosis. Generated by immunoSEQ multiplex PCR, the TCRdb table keeps only in-frame clones and is missing some. The data hold some 24,000 clones, with around 86% observed a single time. The CDR3 consists of 16 residues. V was clipped by 5 bases and J by 3 bases; unmatched bases: 7. The V gene's germline CDR1 is MNHEY and CDR2 SMNVEV (reference sequence). The chain joins TRBV27 to TRBJ2-1; 10 bases align to TRBD2. Sequencing used CD4+ T cells from peripheral blood mononuclear cells, obtained in the second trimester of pregnancy. This clonotype was obtained from a female donor in good health, enrolled as a control in a pregnancy study. The CDR3 nucleotides read TGTGCCAGCAGTACCCTAGCGGGAGAGCGCTACAATGAGCAGTTCTTC. This gives the protein CASSTLAGERYNEQFF.